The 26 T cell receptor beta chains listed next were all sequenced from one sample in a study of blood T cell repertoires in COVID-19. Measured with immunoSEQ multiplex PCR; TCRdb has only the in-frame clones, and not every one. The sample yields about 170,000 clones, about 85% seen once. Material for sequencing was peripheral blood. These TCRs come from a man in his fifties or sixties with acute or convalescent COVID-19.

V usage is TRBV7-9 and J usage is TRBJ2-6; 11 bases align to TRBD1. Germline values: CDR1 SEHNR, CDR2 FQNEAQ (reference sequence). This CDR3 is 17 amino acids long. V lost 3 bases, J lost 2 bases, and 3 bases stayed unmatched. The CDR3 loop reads CASSLGQGVTGANVLTF. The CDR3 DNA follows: TGTGCCAGCAGCTTGGGACAGGGGGTCACTGGGGCCAACGTCCTGACTTTC.

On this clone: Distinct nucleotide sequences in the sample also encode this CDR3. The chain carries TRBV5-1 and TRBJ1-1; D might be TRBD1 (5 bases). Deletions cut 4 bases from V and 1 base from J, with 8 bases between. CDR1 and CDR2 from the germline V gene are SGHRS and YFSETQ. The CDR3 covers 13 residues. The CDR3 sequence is CASSQGWNTEAFF. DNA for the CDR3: TGCGCCAGCAGCCAGGGATGGAACACTGAAGCTTTCTTT.

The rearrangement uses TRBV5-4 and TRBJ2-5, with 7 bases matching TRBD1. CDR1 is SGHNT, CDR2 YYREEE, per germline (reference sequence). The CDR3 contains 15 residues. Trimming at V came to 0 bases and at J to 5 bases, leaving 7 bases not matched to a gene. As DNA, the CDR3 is TGTGCCAGCAGCTTGGAAGGGGGCGGTGAGGAGACCCAGTACTTC. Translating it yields CASSLEGGGEETQYF.

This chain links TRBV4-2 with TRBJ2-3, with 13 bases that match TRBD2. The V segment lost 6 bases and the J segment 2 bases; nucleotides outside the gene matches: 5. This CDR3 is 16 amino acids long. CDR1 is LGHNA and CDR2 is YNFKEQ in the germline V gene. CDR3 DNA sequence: TGTGCCAGCAGTGACACTAGCGGGGGGGCCACAGATACGCAGTATTTT. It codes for CASSDTSGGATDTQYF.

The CDR3 bases are TGTGCCAGCAGTTCCCCGGGGGGACTAGCGGGGGCCCGCTCCTACGAGCAGTACGTC. Translated: CASSSPGGLAGARSYEQYV. This chain uses TRBV6-2 or TRBV6-3 with TRBJ2-7; TRBD2 matches 14 bases. Germline V gene lookup returns CDR1 MNHEY and CDR2 SVGEGT. V dropped 4 bases and J dropped 0; count of bases not matched to a gene: 11. The CDR3 is made up of 19 amino acids.

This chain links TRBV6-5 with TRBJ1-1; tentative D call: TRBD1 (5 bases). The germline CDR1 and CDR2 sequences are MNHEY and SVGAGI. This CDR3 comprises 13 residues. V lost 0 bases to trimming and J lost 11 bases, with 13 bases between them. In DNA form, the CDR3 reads TGTGCCAGCAGTTACTCCCGTTGGGCAGGGGCTTTCTTT. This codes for CASSYSRWAGAFF.

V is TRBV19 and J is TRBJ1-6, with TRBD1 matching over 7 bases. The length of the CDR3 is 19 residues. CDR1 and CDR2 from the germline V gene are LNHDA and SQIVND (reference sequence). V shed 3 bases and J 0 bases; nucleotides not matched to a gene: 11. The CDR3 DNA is TGTGCCAGTAGTATCGGGACAGTACGGCGGAGCTCCTATAATTCACCCCTCCACTTT. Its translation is CASSIGTVRRSSYNSPLHF.

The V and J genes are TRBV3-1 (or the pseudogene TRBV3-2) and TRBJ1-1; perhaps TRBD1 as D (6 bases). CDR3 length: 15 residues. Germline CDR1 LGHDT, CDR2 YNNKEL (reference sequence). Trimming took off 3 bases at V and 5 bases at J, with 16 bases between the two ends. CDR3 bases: TGTGCCAGCAGCCAGGCCAGGGGAGGGAGAACTGAAGCTTTCTTT. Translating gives CASSQARGGRTEAFF.

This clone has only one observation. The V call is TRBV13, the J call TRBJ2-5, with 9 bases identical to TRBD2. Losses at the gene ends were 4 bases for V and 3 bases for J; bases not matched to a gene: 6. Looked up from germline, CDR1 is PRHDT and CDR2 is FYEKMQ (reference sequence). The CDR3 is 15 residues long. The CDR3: CASSWPSSGEETQYF. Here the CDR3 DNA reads TGTGCCAGCAGCTGGCCCTCTAGCGGGGAAGAGACCCAGTACTTC. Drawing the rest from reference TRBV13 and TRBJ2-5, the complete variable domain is AAGVIQSPRHLIKEKRETATLKCYPIPRHDTVYWYQQGPGQDPQFLISFYEKMQSDKGSIPDRFSAQQFSDYHSELNMSSLELGDSALYFCASSWPSSGEETQYFGPGTRLLVL.

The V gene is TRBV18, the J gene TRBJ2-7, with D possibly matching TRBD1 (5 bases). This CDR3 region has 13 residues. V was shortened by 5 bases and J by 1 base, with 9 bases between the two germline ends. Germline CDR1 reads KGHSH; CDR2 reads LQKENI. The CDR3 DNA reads TGTGCCAGCTCAACGAGACAGTCCTACGAGCAGTACTTC. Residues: CASSTRQSYEQYF.

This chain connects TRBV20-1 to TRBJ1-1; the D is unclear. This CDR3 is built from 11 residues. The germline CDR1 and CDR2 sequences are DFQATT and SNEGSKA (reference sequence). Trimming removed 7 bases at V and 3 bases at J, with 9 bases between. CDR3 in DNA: TGCAGTGTCACACCCGACACTGAAGCTTTCTTT. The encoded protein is CSVTPDTEAFF.

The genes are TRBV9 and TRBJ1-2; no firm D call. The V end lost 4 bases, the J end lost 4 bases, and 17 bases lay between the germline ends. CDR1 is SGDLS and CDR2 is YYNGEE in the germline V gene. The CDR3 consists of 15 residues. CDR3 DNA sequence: TGTGCCAGCAGCCCCCCTTCCGGGATCTCCTATGGCTACACCTTC. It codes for CASSPPSGISYGYTF.

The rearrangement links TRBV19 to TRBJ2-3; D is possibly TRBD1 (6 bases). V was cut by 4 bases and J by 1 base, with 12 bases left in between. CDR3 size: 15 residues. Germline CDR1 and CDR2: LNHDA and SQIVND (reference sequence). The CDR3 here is CASSNGAGGTDTQYF. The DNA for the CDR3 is TGTGCCAGTAGTAATGGGGCAGGGGGCACAGATACGCAGTATTTT.

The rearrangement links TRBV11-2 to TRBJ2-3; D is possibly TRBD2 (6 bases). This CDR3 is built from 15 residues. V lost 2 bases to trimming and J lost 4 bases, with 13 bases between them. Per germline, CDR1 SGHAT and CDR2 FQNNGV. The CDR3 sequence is CASSLKAGGPDTQYF. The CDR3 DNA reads TGTGCCAGCAGCTTAAAAGCGGGTGGGCCAGATACGCAGTATTTT.

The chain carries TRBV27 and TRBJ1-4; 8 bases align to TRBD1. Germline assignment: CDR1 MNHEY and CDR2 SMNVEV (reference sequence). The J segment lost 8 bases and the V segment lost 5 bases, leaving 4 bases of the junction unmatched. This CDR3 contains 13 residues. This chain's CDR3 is CASSTDREEKLFF. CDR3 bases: TGTGCCAGCAGTACGGACAGGGAGGAAAAACTGTTTTTT.

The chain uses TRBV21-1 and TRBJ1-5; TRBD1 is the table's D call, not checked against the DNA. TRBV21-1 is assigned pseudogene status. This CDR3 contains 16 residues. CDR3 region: CASSKACQGLNQPQHF. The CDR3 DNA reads TGTGCCAGCAGCAAAGCTTGCCAGGGGCTGAATCAGCCCCAGCATTTT.

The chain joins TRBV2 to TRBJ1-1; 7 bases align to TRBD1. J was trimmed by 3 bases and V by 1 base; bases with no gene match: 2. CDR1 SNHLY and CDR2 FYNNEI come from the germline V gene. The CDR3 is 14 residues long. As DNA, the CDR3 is TGTGCCAGCAGTGAAGAGGGGGCAGACACTGAAGCTTTCTTT. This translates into CASSEEGADTEAFF.

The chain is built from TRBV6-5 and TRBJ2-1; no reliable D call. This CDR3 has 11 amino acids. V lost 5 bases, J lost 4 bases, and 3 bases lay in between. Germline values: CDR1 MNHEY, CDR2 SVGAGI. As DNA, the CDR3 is TGTGCCAGCAGTCTTTACAATGAGCAGTTCTTC. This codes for CASSLYNEQFF.

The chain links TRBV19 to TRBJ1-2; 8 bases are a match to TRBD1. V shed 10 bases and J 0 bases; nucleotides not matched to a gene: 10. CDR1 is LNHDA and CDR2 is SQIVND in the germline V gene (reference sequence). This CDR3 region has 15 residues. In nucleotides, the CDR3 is TGTGCCACCACAAGCGGGACAGGTACTAACTATGGCTACACCTTC. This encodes CATTSGTGTNYGYTF.

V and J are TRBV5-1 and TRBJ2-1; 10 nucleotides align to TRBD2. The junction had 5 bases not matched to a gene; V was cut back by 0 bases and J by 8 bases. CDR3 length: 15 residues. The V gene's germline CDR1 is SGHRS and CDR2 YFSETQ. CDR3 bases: TGCGCCAGCAGCTTGGTGGCTAGCGGGAGTCATGAGCAGTTCTTC. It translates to CASSLVASGSHEQFF.

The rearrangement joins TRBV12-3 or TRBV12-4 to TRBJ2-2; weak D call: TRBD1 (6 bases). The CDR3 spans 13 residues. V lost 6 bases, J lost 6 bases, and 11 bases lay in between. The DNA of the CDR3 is TGTGCCAGCAGATCTTCAGGGGCCGGGGAGCTGTTTTTT. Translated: CASRSSGAGELFF.

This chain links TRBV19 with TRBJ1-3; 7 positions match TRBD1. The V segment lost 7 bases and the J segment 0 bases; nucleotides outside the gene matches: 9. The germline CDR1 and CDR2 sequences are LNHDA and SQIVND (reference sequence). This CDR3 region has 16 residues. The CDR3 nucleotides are TGTGCCAGTACCCCCGGGAGGGACAGCTCTGGAAACACCATATATTTT. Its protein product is CASTPGRDSSGNTIYF.

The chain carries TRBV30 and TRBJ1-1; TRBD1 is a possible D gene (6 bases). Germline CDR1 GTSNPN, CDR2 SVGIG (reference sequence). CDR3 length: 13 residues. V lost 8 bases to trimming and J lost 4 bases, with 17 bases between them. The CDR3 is CARTTRGGTEAFF. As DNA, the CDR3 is TGTGCCCGAACAACCAGGGGTGGCACTGAAGCTTTCTTT.

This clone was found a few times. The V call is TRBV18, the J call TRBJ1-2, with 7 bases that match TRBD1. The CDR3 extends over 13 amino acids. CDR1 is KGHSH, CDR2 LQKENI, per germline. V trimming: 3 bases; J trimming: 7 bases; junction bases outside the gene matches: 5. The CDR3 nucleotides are TGTGCCAGCTCACCCGGACAGGCGGGTGGCTACACCTTC. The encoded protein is CASSPGQAGGYTF.

CDR3 region: CASAAGRHTDTQYF. The CDR3 nucleotides read TGTGCCAGCGCGGCGGGGCGACACACAGATACGCAGTATTTT. V gene TRBV27 combines with J gene TRBJ2-3; D might be TRBD2 (6 bases). The CDR3 is 14 residues long. Germline-derived CDR1 and CDR2 are MNHEY and SMNVEV (reference sequence). V was pared by 8 bases and J by 2 bases, with 14 bases between.

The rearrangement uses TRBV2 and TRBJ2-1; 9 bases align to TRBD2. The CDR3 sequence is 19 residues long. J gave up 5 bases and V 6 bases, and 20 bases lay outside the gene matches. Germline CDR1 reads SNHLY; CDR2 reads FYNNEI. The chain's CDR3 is CASSYPIIRTSELNNEQFF. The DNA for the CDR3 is TGTGCCAGCAGCTACCCCATCATCAGGACTAGCGAGTTAAACAATGAGCAGTTCTTC.